These 5 T cell receptor beta chains share one sample of origin, sequenced in a study of cytomegalovirus exposure and HLA in healthy donors. Both 60 Vbeta primers and 13 Jbeta primers went into the PCR. Profiled with immunoSEQ multiplex PCR; TCRdb holds only in-frame clones, not every one. The table records around 190,000 clones, approximately 79% of them present only once. The sample taken for sequencing was PBMCs. The source of these receptors is a woman aged 25 to 45 in good health and CMV-seropositive.

This chain joins TRBV4-1 and TRBJ2-3, with TRBD2 as a possible D gene (6 bases). Trimming removed 1 base at V and 0 bases at J, with 14 bases between. CDR1 is MGHRA, CDR2 YSYEKL, per germline. The CDR3 covers 17 residues. The CDR3 protein is CASSQGGDSTSTDTQYF. The CDR3 nucleotides read TGCGCCAGCAGCCAAGGGGGGGACTCTACTAGCACAGATACGCAGTATTTT.

V is TRBV11-3 and J is TRBJ2-1; 8 nucleotides agree with TRBD1. The CDR3 is 14 residues long. V dropped 5 bases and J dropped 7; count of bases not matched to a gene: 7. From germline, CDR1 is SGHNT and CDR2 YENEEA. CDR3 sequence: CASSARQGWNEQFF. CDR3 nucleotides: TGTGCCAGCAGCGCCCGACAGGGGTGGAATGAGCAGTTCTTC.

V gene TRBV19 combines with J gene TRBJ2-1; perhaps TRBD1 as D (7 bases). The V gene's germline CDR1 is LNHDA and CDR2 SQIVND (reference sequence). Trimming removed 2 bases at V and 6 bases at J, with 8 bases between. The CDR3 contains 13 residues. CDR3 region: CASSIQGGNEQFF. The CDR3 coding sequence is TGTGCCAGTAGTATACAGGGGGGCAATGAGCAGTTCTTC.

The CDR3 protein is CASTPSVGQGNNEQFF. The CDR3 DNA reads as TGTGCCAGCACCCCTTCGGTGGGACAGGGGAACAATGAGCAGTTCTTC. The gene calls are TRBV7-9 and TRBJ2-1; 10 positions agree with TRBD1. J gave up 5 bases and V 7 bases, and 11 bases lay outside the gene matches. The CDR3 runs to 16 residues. Per the germline V gene, CDR1 is SEHNR and CDR2 is FQNEAQ (reference sequence).

This sequence joins TRBV6-4 and TRBJ1-1, with D hard to call. V dropped 4 bases and J dropped 1 base, with 7 bases sitting between them. The CDR3 has 13 residues. Germline lookup yields CDR1 MRHNA and CDR2 SNTAGT. CDR3 protein: CASSAGQNTEAFF. CDR3 DNA sequence: TGTGCCAGCAGTGCTGGCCAGAACACTGAAGCTTTCTTT.